The T cell receptor beta chain under discussion was sequenced for a study of vaccination effects on CD4 cells after COVID-19. Overall study: Samples came from two convalescent patients 16 days and one week before vaccination. Notes on the study in general: Clones induced by infection and by vaccine showed marked clonal contraction late after vaccination.

TCRdb's copy holds only in-frame clones and misses some; the assay was immunoSEQ multiplex PCR. This sample yields 20,000 to 30,000 clones, of which roughly two thirds are seen a single time; 15% to 20% belongs to the top ten. Expansion of antigen-specific CD4+ T cells with viral peptide pools was carried out by the ViraFEST assay before sequencing. It was after approximately 10 days of culture that CD4+ T cells were isolated. By PCR, the person was confirmed to have had SARS-CoV-2 infection between March and December 2020. Germline V gene lookup returns CDR1 LNHNV and CDR2 YYDKDF (reference sequence). V gave up 2 bases and J gave up 4 bases; unmatched junction bases: 7. The CDR3 spans 16 residues. This clone came up once. The antigen is not known.

V usage is TRBV15 and J usage is TRBJ1-4; TRBD1 aligns across 7 bases. The origin of this receptor is a human donor who had a prior SARS-CoV-2 infection. The source material was CD4+ T cells from PBMCs cultured with SARS-CoV-2 spike peptides, sampled before COVID-19 vaccination. CDR3 sequence (DNA): TGTGCCACCAGCAGACCCACCGGGACAGATAATGAAAAACTGTTTTTT. Protein product: CATSRPTGTDNEKLFF.